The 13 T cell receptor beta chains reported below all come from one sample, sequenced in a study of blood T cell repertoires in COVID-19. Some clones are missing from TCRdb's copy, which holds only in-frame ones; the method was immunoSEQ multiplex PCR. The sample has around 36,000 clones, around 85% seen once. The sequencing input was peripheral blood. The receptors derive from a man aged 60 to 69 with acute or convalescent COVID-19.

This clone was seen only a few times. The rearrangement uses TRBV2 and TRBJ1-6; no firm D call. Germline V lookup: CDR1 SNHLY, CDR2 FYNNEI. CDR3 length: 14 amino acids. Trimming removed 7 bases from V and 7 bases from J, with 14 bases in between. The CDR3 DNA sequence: TGTGCCAGCACGCGGGGTGGAGGGAATTCACCCCTCCACTTT. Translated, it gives CASTRGGGNSPLHF.

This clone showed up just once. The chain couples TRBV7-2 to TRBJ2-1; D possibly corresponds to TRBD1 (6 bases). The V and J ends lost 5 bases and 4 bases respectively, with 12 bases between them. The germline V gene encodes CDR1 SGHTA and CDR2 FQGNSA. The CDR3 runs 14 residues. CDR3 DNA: TGTGCCAGCAGCGCCTCGACAGGATACAATGAGCAGTTCTTC. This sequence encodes CASSASTGYNEQFF.

The CDR3 here is CASSPSRGGQKVGNARGEKLFF. CDR3 bases: TGTGCCAGCAGTCCGAGCCGGGGGGGACAGAAAGTCGGGAACGCGAGGGGTGAAAAACTGTTTTTT. The chain uses TRBV7-6 and TRBJ1-4, with TRBD1 matching 7 bases. The CDR3 is 22 residues long. The V and J ends lost 6 bases and 7 bases, in that order; junction bases with no gene match: 32. From germline, CDR1 is SGHVS and CDR2 FNYEAQ.

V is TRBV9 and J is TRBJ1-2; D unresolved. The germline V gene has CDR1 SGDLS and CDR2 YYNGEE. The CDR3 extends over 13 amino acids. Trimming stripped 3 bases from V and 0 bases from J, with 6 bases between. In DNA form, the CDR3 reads TGTGCCAGCAGCGCGCGCCCTAACTATGGCTACACCTTC. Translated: CASSARPNYGYTF.

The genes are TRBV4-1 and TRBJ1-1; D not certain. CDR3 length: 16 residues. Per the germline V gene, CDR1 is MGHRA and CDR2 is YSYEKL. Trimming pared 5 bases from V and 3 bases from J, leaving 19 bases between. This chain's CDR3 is CASSYEPGGIDTEAFF. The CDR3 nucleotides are TGCGCCAGCAGCTATGAACCCGGTGGTATAGACACTGAAGCTTTCTTT.

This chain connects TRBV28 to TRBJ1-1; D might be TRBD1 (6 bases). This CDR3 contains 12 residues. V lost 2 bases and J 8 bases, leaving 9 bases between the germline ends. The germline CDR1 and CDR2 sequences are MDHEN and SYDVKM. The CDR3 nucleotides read TGTGCCAGCAGTTTAGTCAGGGGCGAAGCTTTCTTT. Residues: CASSLVRGEAFF.

CDR3 coding DNA: TGTGCCAGCACCCTGTGGGGGGAAACAGATACGCAGTATTTT. Translation gives CASTLWGETDTQYF. The J gene is TRBJ2-3, the V gene TRBV5-6, with D perhaps TRBD2 (6 bases). CDR3 length equals 14 residues. From germline, CDR1 is SGHDT and CDR2 YYEEEE. Between the trimmed V and J ends, which lost 6 bases and 3 bases, there was a span of 14 bases.

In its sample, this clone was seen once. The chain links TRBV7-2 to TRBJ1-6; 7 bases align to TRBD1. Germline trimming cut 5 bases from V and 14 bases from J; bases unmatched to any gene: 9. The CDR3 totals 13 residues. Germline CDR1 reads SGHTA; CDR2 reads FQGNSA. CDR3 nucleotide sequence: TGTGCCAGCAGCAACAACAGGGGCATGGCCCTCCACTTT. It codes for CASSNNRGMALHF.

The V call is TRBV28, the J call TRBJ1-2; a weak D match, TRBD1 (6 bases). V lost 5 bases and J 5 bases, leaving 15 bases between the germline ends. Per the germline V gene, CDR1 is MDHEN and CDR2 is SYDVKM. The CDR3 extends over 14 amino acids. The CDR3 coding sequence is TGTGCCAGCAGTCTCCCGCCAGGGGATTATGGCTACACCTTC. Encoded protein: CASSLPPGDYGYTF.

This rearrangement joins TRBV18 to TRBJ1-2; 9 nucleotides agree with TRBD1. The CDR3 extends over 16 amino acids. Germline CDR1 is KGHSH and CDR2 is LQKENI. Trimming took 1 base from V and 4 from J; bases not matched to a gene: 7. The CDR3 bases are TGTGCCAGCTCACCACTTGGGACAGGGACGGCCTATGGCTACACCTTC. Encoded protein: CASSPLGTGTAYGYTF.

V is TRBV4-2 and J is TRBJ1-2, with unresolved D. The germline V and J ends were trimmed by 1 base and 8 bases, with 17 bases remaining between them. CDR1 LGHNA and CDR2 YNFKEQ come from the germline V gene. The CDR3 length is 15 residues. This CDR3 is CASSQVPRDPLGYTF. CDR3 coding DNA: TGTGCCAGCAGCCAAGTCCCCCGAGATCCTCTCGGCTACACCTTC.

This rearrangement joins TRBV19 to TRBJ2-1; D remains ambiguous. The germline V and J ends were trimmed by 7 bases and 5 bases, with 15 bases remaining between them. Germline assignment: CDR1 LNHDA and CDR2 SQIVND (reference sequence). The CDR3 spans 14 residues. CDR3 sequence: CASTSLVANNEQFF. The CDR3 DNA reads TGTGCCAGTACCTCCCTCGTAGCAAACAATGAGCAGTTCTTC.

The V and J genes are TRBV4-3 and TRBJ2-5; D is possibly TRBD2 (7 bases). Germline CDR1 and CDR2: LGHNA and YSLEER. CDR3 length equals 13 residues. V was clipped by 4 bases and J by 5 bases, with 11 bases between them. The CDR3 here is CASSPGGRETQYF. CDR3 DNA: TGCGCCAGCAGCCCGGGGGGCCGGGAGACCCAGTACTTC.